One sample yielded the 3 T cell receptor beta chains listed below, sequenced in a study of OX40 agonist ivuxolimab in advanced cancers. Repertoires were generated with immunoSEQ multiplex PCR, while TCRdb's copy carries only in-frame clones and drops some. The sample yields some 46,000 clones, roughly 90% seen once. The sequencing here drew on CD4+ or CD8+ T cells sorted from blood, taken in a trial of the OX40 agonist ivuxolimab. These receptors all stem from an adult with an advanced solid tumor such as melanoma, head and neck, liver or kidney cancer.

The chain uses TRBV19 and TRBJ1-5, with 7 bases that match TRBD1. Trimming removed 5 bases from V and 4 bases from J; junction bases left unmatched: 5. This CDR3 comprises 14 residues. The V gene's germline CDR1 is LNHDA and CDR2 SQIVND (reference sequence). The CDR3 reads CASSQTGRNQPQHF. Written as DNA, the CDR3 is TGTGCCAGTAGTCAGACAGGGCGAAATCAGCCCCAGCATTTT.

This chain uses TRBV11-2 with TRBJ1-1, with D uncertain. The germline V gene has CDR1 SGHAT and CDR2 FQNNGV. V was clipped by 1 base and J by 2 bases, with 11 bases between them. The CDR3 is 15 amino acids. The CDR3 here is CASSLGPILNTEAFF. CDR3 bases: TGTGCCAGCAGCTTAGGACCCATTCTAAACACTGAAGCTTTCTTT.

The chain carries TRBV4-2 and TRBJ1-2, with D possibly being TRBD1 (6 bases). Germline V gene sequence: CDR1 LGHNA, CDR2 YNFKEQ. This CDR3 region has 16 residues. V lost 0 bases to trimming and J lost 2 bases, with 13 bases between them. The CDR3 DNA is TGTGCCAGCAGCCAAGATTGGGGGCAAATGAACTATGGCTACACCTTC. This translates into CASSQDWGQMNYGYTF.